This TCR beta chain was captured in a study of cytomegalovirus exposure and HLA in healthy donors. Everyone who donated was a healthy bone marrow donor. Per the germline V gene, CDR1 is SGHRS and CDR2 is YFSETQ. The CDR3 contains 14 residues. Study-wide points: When analyzed later, a missense DCLRE1C variant was found to be linked to TCR beta V- and J-gene trimming. Accounts indicate the classifier identified cytomegalovirus status with strong specificity and sensitivity.

A remark on this clone: The antigen remains undetermined. The junction and the germline gene differ at one end; a read error may be behind it.

Primers included in the PCR were 60 Vbeta and 13 Jbeta primers. Clones were sequenced by immunoSEQ multiplex PCR, and TCRdb holds only the in-frame ones, with some missing. The sample's table shows more than 90,000 clones. The chain has TRBV5-1 and TRBJ1-6; D perhaps matches TRBD1 (6 bases). The sample comprised PBMCs. The TCR comes from a young man in good health and CMV-seronegative. CDR3 residues: CAGSLQGSNSPLHF. The DNA for the CDR3 is TGCGCCGGCAGCTTACAGGGTTCGAATTCACCCCTCCACTTT.